This TCR beta chain stems from a study of blood T cell repertoires in COVID-19. Study-level information: The United States, Italy and Spain provided the acute and convalescent COVID-19 samples. T cells, B-cell-depleted T cells, or PBMCs provided the cDNA or gDNA that served as material.

This clone was counted a few times. Original processing methods: How many nucleated cells were present was estimated from reference gene primer amplification. Method: immunoSEQ multiplex PCR; TCRdb's copy keeps in-frame clones and lacks some. That table furnishes V, J and clone size, whereas the DNA furnished D and trimming. The data show fewer than 70,000 clones, 84% seen once. The sequenced material came from peripheral blood. The receptor comes from a man aged 50 to 60 with active COVID-19.

The CDR3 reads CASSFLTGRQDEQYF. CDR3 nucleotide sequence: TGCGCCAGCAGCTTCTTGACAGGGCGGCAGGACGAGCAGTACTTC. V usage is TRBV5-1 and J usage is TRBJ2-7, with TRBD1 identical over 7 bases. Trimming cost V 2 bases and J 5 bases; bases outside gene matches: 10. The V gene's germline CDR1 is SGHRS and CDR2 YFSETQ. The CDR3 is 15 amino acids.